This passage covers 19 T cell receptor beta chains from one sample sequenced in a study of cytomegalovirus exposure and HLA in healthy donors. 60 Vbeta and 13 Jbeta primers were used in PCR. Profiling relied on immunoSEQ multiplex PCR, and the TCRdb table lists in-frame clones only, not all of them. The table records 200,000 or so clones, roughly 87% of them present only once. Sequencing input: PBMCs. Source of these receptors: a girl under three years old in good health and CMV-seronegative.

The V and J genes are TRBV10-3 and TRBJ2-7; possible D gene TRBD1, 6 bases. CDR3 size: 15 residues. Germline values: CDR1 ENHRY, CDR2 SYGVKD. V shed 6 bases and J shed 1 base, with 16 bases lying between them. CDR3 nucleotide sequence: TGTGCCATCAGGAAGGGGGTTTCGGGTTCCTACGAGCAGTACTTC. Its protein product is CAIRKGVSGSYEQYF.

Only a few counts were recorded for this clone. The V and J genes are TRBV21-1 and TRBJ2-1; TRBD2, the table's D call, lacks a check against the DNA. TRBV21-1 corresponds to a pseudogene. The CDR3 runs to 21 residues. Here the CDR3 reads CASSKLGLVCSGGQDSNEQFF. As DNA, the CDR3 is TGTGCCAGCAGCAAACTTGGTTTGGTCTGTAGCGGGGGGCAGGATTCGAATGAGCAGTTCTTC.

The rearrangement uses TRBV5-6 and TRBJ2-7; maybe TRBD2 (7 bases). From germline, CDR1 is SGHDT and CDR2 YYEEEE. This CDR3 contains 16 residues. V lost 4 bases to trimming and J lost 2 bases, with 19 bases between them. The CDR3 nucleotides are TGTGCCAGCAGCGCGACTAGGGGGGGGCAAGCCTACGAGCAGTACTTC. It is translated as CASSATRGGQAYEQYF.

The CDR3 sequence: CASSQVGQGRRQPQHF. The DNA for the CDR3 is TGCGCCAGCAGCCAAGTGGGCCAGGGGCGCCGGCAGCCCCAGCATTTT. This chain uses TRBV4-1 with TRBJ1-5; possible D gene TRBD1, 6 bases. CDR1 MGHRA and CDR2 YSYEKL come from the germline V gene. Trimming took 1 base from V and 7 from J, leaving 17 bases between them. There are 16 residues in the CDR3.

The CDR3 nucleotides are TGTGCCAGCAGCTTAAATACAGACTATGGCTACACCTTC. Translated, it gives CASSLNTDYGYTF. This chain connects TRBV7-9 to TRBJ1-2; D is unclear. Germline loops: CDR1 SEHNR, CDR2 FQNEAQ (reference sequence). Trimming cost V 2 bases and J 3 bases, with 7 bases left between them. CDR3 length: 13 amino acids.

The genes are TRBV5-1 and TRBJ1-1; tentatively, D is TRBD1 (5 bases). V lost 3 bases and J lost 1, with 10 bases in between. The CDR3 runs to 14 residues. Germline V CDR1 and CDR2: SGHRS, YFSETQ. CDR3 coding DNA: TGCGCCAGCAGCTGGACACGCCCGAACACTGAAGCTTTCTTT. Amino acids: CASSWTRPNTEAFF.

The chain recombines TRBV18 with TRBJ2-3, with 11 bases aligning to TRBD1. Germline CDR1 KGHSH, CDR2 LQKENI. The length of the CDR3 is 14 residues. V shed 8 bases, J shed 4 bases, and the junction held 5 bases outside the gene matches. This CDR3 is CASRGTGGADTQYF. The CDR3 nucleotides are TGTGCCAGCCGGGGGACAGGGGGAGCAGATACGCAGTATTTT.

In its sample, this clone was seen once. The J gene is TRBJ1-3, the V gene TRBV6-5; D gene ambiguous. V was cut by 4 bases and J by 0 bases, with 7 bases left in between. The CDR3 is 14 amino acids. Germline V gene lookup returns CDR1 MNHEY and CDR2 SVGAGI. The CDR3 here is CASSLSLSGNTIYF. The CDR3 bases are TGTGCCAGCAGTTTATCTCTCTCTGGAAACACCATATATTTT.

V is TRBV9 and J is TRBJ2-1, with 7 positions matching TRBD2. Germline lookup yields CDR1 SGDLS and CDR2 YYNGEE. The trim removed 2 bases at V and 5 bases at J, leaving 7 bases unmatched. The CDR3 is made up of 15 amino acids. CDR3 bases: TGTGCCAGCAGCGTGATGGCTAGCGGAGACAATGAGCAGTTCTTC. The encoded protein is CASSVMASGDNEQFF.

This clone has just one count. This chain links TRBV4-1 with TRBJ1-3; D perhaps matches TRBD1 (5 bases). The germline CDR1 and CDR2 sequences are MGHRA and YSYEKL. The CDR3 is made up of 18 amino acids. Trimming took 1 base from V and 0 from J, leaving 16 bases between them. CDR3 DNA sequence: TGCGCCAGCAGCCAAGTCGCCCAGGGCAGGTACTCTGGAAACACCATATATTTT. Residues: CASSQVAQGRYSGNTIYF.

The chain joins TRBV6-4 to TRBJ2-5; 7 bases line up with TRBD1. The CDR3 sequence is 19 residues long. Losses at the gene ends were 7 bases for V and 5 bases for J; bases not matched to a gene: 25. Looked up from germline, CDR1 is MRHNA and CDR2 is SNTAGT. The CDR3 sequence: CASIRSLGRLNRGRETQYF. CDR3 in DNA: TGTGCCAGCATAAGATCCCTCGGACGCCTTAACAGGGGACGGGAGACCCAGTACTTC.

The chain joins TRBV5-8 to TRBJ2-2; D may be TRBD1 (5 bases). Trimming removed 1 base from V and 4 bases from J, with 14 bases in between. CDR3 length: 16 residues. Germline lookup yields CDR1 SGHTS and CDR2 YDEGEE. The CDR3 sequence: CASSLTGRASTGELFF. In DNA, the CDR3 is TGTGCCAGCAGCTTGACGGGCAGGGCTAGCACCGGGGAGCTGTTTTTT.

The chain has TRBV18 and TRBJ1-1; 10 bases align to TRBD1. The CDR3 has 14 residues. CDR1 is KGHSH and CDR2 is LQKENI in the germline V gene. The V and J ends lost 6 bases and 3 bases, in that order; junction bases with no gene match: 4. CDR3 amino acids: CASSRQGADTEAFF. The CDR3 bases are TGTGCCAGCTCGAGACAGGGGGCGGACACTGAAGCTTTCTTT.

The chain uses TRBV2 and TRBJ2-3; 7 bases match TRBD2. CDR3 length: 14 residues. V was pared by 5 bases and J by 3 bases, with 5 bases of the junction left unmatched. From germline, CDR1 is SNHLY and CDR2 FYNNEI. The CDR3 DNA follows: TGTGCCAGCAGTCTTACTAGCGTTACAGATACGCAGTATTTT. Its protein is CASSLTSVTDTQYF.

The V and J genes are TRBV7-9 and TRBJ2-1; tentative D call: TRBD2 (6 bases). The CDR3 loop spans 15 amino acids. Germline V CDR1 and CDR2: SEHNR, FQNEAQ (reference sequence). Trimming removed 1 base at V and 8 bases at J, with 15 bases between. CDR3 sequence reads: CASSLVSGFSYEQFF. CDR3 nucleotide sequence: TGTGCCAGCAGCTTAGTAAGCGGGTTTAGTTATGAGCAGTTCTTC.

This rearrangement joins TRBV6-1 to TRBJ2-7; D may be TRBD2 (7 bases). This CDR3 is 15 amino acids long. Trimming removed 2 bases at V and 12 bases at J, with 23 bases between. The V gene's germline CDR1 is MNHNS and CDR2 SASEGT. This chain's CDR3 is CASSERFEGGGDAYF. DNA for the CDR3: TGTGCCAGCAGTGAAAGGTTTGAGGGAGGGGGTGATGCGTACTTC.

This sequence joins TRBV10-3 and TRBJ2-1, with 7 bases that match TRBD2. Germline V gene sequence: CDR1 ENHRY, CDR2 SYGVKD. The length of the CDR3 is 15 residues. With 4 bases clipped from V and 5 bases from J, the junction kept 8 bases outside the gene matches. The CDR3 is CAISGEGEPHNEQFF. The CDR3 region has the DNA TGTGCCATCAGTGGGGAGGGAGAGCCACACAATGAGCAGTTCTTC.

The rearrangement joins TRBV6-1 to TRBJ2-3, with D perhaps matching TRBD2 (5 bases). Germline CDR1 reads MNHNS; CDR2 reads SASEGT. The CDR3 is made up of 14 amino acids. V was shortened by 11 bases and J by 1 base, with 16 bases between the two germline ends. DNA for the CDR3: TGTGCCTGCTCCGGGGTCATGGGCACAGATACGCAGTATTTT. Its translation is CACSGVMGTDTQYF.

This clone was detected once. V is TRBV10-2 and J is TRBJ2-7; the match to TRBD1 covers 7 bases. The CDR3 runs to 13 residues. CDR1 is WSHSY, CDR2 SAAADI, per germline. V lost 7 bases to trimming and J lost 4 bases; unmatched junction nucleotides: 7. The CDR3 DNA reads as TGCGCCAGCACTACCGGGACAGATTACGAGCAGTACTTC. Its translation is CASTTGTDYEQYF.